The clone carrying this T cell receptor (beta chain) was counted many times. The record originates from a study of T cells in Graves' hyperthyroidism and ophthalmopathy. From germline, CDR1 is DFQATT and CDR2 SNEGSKA (reference sequence). The V gene end was trimmed by 1 base and the J gene end by 15 bases; junction bases not matched to a gene: 12. The CDR3 is 14 amino acids. The hyperthyroidism patients had all been newly diagnosed, and their disease duration was under 2 months. Their ages ranged from 18 to 65 years. Exclusion of a patient resulted from uncontrolled infection, other autoimmune disease, pregnancy or lactation. Each diagnosis was grounded in clinical symptoms, serum thyroxine and TRAb, thyroid ultrasound, and orbital computed tomography. PBMCs came from about 10 ml fresh peripheral blood. RNA transcripts served as the template for amplifying TCR beta CDR3 regions. With the HTBI primer set, the TCR CDR3 went through a first round of RT-PCR. TCRdb reprocessed the multiplex PCR reads via MiXCR and lists one record per CDR3 protein. The profile shows roughly 250,000 distinct CDR3 sequences, about 14% of them singletons.

This chain links TRBV20-1 with TRBJ2-1; 10 bases align to TRBD2. Source material: blood. This TCR came from a woman aged 40 to 49 with Graves' hyperthyroidism that later progressed to Graves' ophthalmopathy. Written as DNA, the CDR3 is TGCAGTGCTAGAGTACGGGCTAGCGGGAGACGGCTGTTCTTC. Translated, it gives CSARVRASGRRLFF.